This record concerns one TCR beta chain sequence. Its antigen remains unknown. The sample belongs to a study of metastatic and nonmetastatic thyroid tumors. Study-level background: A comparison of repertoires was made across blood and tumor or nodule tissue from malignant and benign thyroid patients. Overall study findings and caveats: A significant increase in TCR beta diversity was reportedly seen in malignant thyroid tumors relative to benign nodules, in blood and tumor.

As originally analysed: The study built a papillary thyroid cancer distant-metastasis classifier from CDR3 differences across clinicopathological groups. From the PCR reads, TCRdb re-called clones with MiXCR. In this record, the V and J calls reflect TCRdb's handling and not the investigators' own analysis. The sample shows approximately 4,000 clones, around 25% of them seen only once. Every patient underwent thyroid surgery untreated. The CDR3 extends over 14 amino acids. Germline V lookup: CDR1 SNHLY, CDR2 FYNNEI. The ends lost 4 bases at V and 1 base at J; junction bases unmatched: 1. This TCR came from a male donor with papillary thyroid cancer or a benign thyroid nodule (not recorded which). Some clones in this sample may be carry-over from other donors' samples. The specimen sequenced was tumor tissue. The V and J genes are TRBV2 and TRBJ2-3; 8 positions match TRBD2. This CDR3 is CASSGRGGTDTQYF. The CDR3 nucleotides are TGTGCCAGCAGTGGGCGGGGGGGCACAGATACGCAGTATTTT.